This entry features one T cell receptor (beta chain) sequence. Patients of the Seattle cohort, enrolled during active infection, were followed longitudinally. These data originate in a study of blood T cell repertoires in COVID-19. For the study at large: The United States, Italy and Spain supplied acute and convalescent COVID-19 samples.

In the authors' workflow: Estimated nucleated cell counts came from reference gene primer amplification. TCRdb's copy holds only in-frame clones and misses some; the assay was immunoSEQ multiplex PCR. Clone size and V and J calls were adopted from that table, with D and trimming inferred from the DNA. The sample holds some 150,000 clones; approximately 80% are singletons and the top ten take about 14%. From germline, CDR1 is ENHRY and CDR2 SYGVKD. Trimming took off 4 bases at V and 3 bases at J, with 12 bases between the two ends. CDR3 size: 14 residues. The chain employs TRBV10-3 and TRBJ1-1, with a weak D call TRBD1 (5 bases). Source material: peripheral blood. This TCR derives from a woman aged 65 to 85 with COVID-19, enrolled during active disease. CDR3 DNA sequence: TGTGCCATCAGTGCGGGGGTTACCTACACTGAAGCTTTCTTT. It specifies CAISAGVTYTEAFF.